A selection of T cell receptor beta chains follows, all from one sample in a study of STAT5B mutations in CD4+ large granular lymphocyte leukemia. Only in-frame clones appear in the TCRdb table, and some are missing; sequencing was by immunoSEQ multiplex PCR. This table holds a few thousand clones, 87% found once. Sequencing used PBMCs. The receptors originated from a woman in her 70s with CD4+ T-cell large granular lymphocyte leukemia. Each CDR3 is given with its conserved first and last residue. D genes are given only for firm matches. Expanded clones are given a class, and other clones once, few, many or no size at all.

j_gene | v_gene | d_gene | len | abundance | CDR3nt | CDR3aa
TRBJ2-1 | TRBV10-3 | - | 13 | - | TGTGCCATCAGTGATAGACAGGACAATGAGCAGTTCTTC | CAISDRQDNEQFF
TRBJ2-3 | TRBV20-1 | - | 11 | - | TGCAGTGCTAGAGATCACAAGGTGCAGTATTTT | CSARDHKVQYF
TRBJ1-4 | TRBV30 | - | 11 | - | TGTGCCTGGAGTTCGTATGAAAAACTGTTTTTT | CAWSSYEKLFF
TRBJ1-3 | TRBV30 | - | 13 | - | TGTGCCTGGAGCGACAGGCATTGGAACACCATATATTTT | CAWSDRHWNTIYF
TRBJ2-1 | TRBV6-1 | TRBD2 | 18 | - | TGTGCCAGCAGTGAATCCCCACGAGGCGCGGGGGGTAGGAATGAGCAGTTCTTC | CASSESPRGAGGRNEQFF
TRBJ1-4 | TRBV6-1 | - | 12 | - | TGTGCCAGCAGTGAAACAACCGAAAAACTGTTTTTT | CASSETTEKLFF
TRBJ1-2 | TRBV6-5 | - | 12 | - | TGTGCCAGCAGGGGGGGCGGGGGTGGCTACACCTTC | CASRGGGGGYTF
TRBJ2-5 | TRBV20-1 | - | 11 | - | TGCAGTGCTAGACCTCAAGAGACCCAGTACTTC | CSARPQETQYF
TRBJ2-2 | TRBV6-1 | TRBD1 | 15 | few | TGTGCCAGCAAAGATCCGGGACAGGGGACCGGGGAGCTGTTTTTT | CASKDPGQGTGELFF
TRBJ1-1 | TRBV6-1 | - | 13 | - | TGTGCCAGCAGTGCCCAGGGCTCCACTGAAGCTTTCTTT | CASSAQGSTEAFF
TRBJ2-3 | TRBV6-1 | - | 14 | - | TGTGCCAGCAGTGTTGCGGGAAGCACAGATACGCAGTATTTT | CASSVAGSTDTQYF
TRBJ2-7 | TRBV28 | - | 12 | once | TGTGCCAGCAGTTTCTCGACCTACGAGCAGTACTTC | CASSFSTYEQYF
TRBJ2-7 | TRBV28 | TRBD1 | 15 | - | TGTGCCAGTGGTAGGAGGGCCAGGGGGCGCCCCGAGCAGTACTTC | CASGRRARGRPEQYF
TRBJ1-3 | TRBV19 | TRBD1 | 16 | - | TGTGCCAGTAGTCGGGACAGCGGGCCCGGTGGTTACACCATATATTTT | CASSRDSGPGGYTIYF
TRBJ2-7 | TRBV5-1 | - | 12 | - | TGCGCCAGCAGCCCCGGGGACTACGAGCAGTACTTC | CASSPGDYEQYF
TRBJ2-1 | TRBV11-2 | TRBD2 | 15 | - | TGTGCCAGCAGCTTAGTAGCGGGGGTGTACAATGAGCAGTTCTTC | CASSLVAGVYNEQFF
TRBJ1-1 | TRBV7-9 | - | 16 | - | TGTGCCAGCAGCTTAGGGTATGTCGGATTGGACACTGAAGCTTTCTTT | CASSLGYVGLDTEAFF
TRBJ2-7 | TRBV30 | - | 12 | - | TGTGCCTGGAGTCTCAATCCCGGCGAGCAGTACTTC | CAWSLNPGEQYF
TRBJ2-5 | TRBV11-2 | TRBD2 | 16 | - | TGTGCCAGCAGCTTTTGGCGGGGGGGCCTTCAAGAGACCCAGTACTTC | CASSFWRGGLQETQYF
TRBJ1-2 | TRBV4-1 | - | 12 | - | TGCGCCAGCAGCCAAGTGGGACTGGGCTACACCTTC | CASSQVGLGYTF
TRBJ1-3 | TRBV7-2 | - | 14 | - | TGTGCCAGCAGCCTCGGGGCAGATCTCCCTACCATATATTTT | CASSLGADLPTIYF
TRBJ1-1 | TRBV5-4 | TRBD1 | 14 | - | TGTGCCAGCGCCCCGGGACAGATGAACACTGAAGCTTTCTTT | CASAPGQMNTEAFF
TRBJ2-5 | TRBV29-1 | - | 13 | once | TGCAGCGCTGCTGCCGGAGATCAAGAGACCCAGTACTTC | CSAAAGDQETQYF
TRBJ1-5 | TRBV28 | - | 14 | - | TGTGCCAGCAGAAAAGGAGGGGGGGGACAGCCCCAGCATTTT | CASRKGGGGQPQHF
TRBJ1-2 | TRBV5-1 | - | 14 | - | TGCGCCAGCAGCTTGGAACAGGGTAACTATGGCTACACCTTC | CASSLEQGNYGYTF
TRBJ1-6 | TRBV27 | - | 12 | - | TGTGCCAGCTGCAGGTATAATTCACCCCTCCACTTT | CASCRYNSPLHF
TRBJ1-5 | TRBV2 | - | 16 | - | TGTGCCAGCAGTGTTTGGCGCAGGGTGATTGATCAGCCCCAGCATTTT | CASSVWRRVIDQPQHF
TRBJ2-7 | TRBV4-1 | TRBD1 | 14 | few | TGCGCCAGCAGCCCTTACGACAGGGGGAGCGAGCAGTACTTC | CASSPYDRGSEQYF
TRBJ1-2 | TRBV29-1 | - | 10 | few | TGCAGCGTTGAAGGGTGGGGCTACACCTTC | CSVEGWGYTF
TRBJ2-1 | TRBV7-2 | - | 13 | once | TGTGCCAGCAGGGTCGGGGGTTACAATGAGCAGTTCTTC | CASRVGGYNEQFF
TRBJ2-7 | TRBV2 | - | 13 | - | TGTGCCAGCGGTGGGGTATTCTCCTACGAGCAGTACTTC | CASGGVFSYEQYF
TRBJ1-4 | TRBV6-5 | - | 12 | once | TGTGCCAGCAGAAAGGGGGGTGGAAAACTGTTTTTT | CASRKGGGKLFF
TRBJ1-1 | TRBV29-1 | - | 11 | few | TGCAGCTCAAGGCGGGGTACTGAAGCTTTCTTT | CSSRRGTEAFF
TRBJ2-1 | TRBV30 | TRBD2 | 15 | - | TGTGCCTGGAGTGTACCGCGGGGGATAGGCGATGAGCAGTTCTTC | CAWSVPRGIGDEQFF
TRBJ2-3 | TRBV30 | TRBD1 | 19 | - | TGTGCCTGGGTCCGGGACAGGGAGGATAGGCGGGTCCTAGGAGATACGCAGTATTTT | CAWVRDREDRRVLGDTQYF
TRBJ2-7 | TRBV30 | - | 11 | - | TGTGCCTGGAGTGAGGGGTACGAGCAGTACTTC | CAWSEGYEQYF
TRBJ1-2 | TRBV21-1 | - | 16 | few | TGTGCCAGGAAGCCGGGACAGGGTGCCGGGGGCTATGGCTACACCTTC | CARKPGQGAGGYGYTF
TRBJ2-1 | TRBV19 | TRBD1 | 14 | - | TGTGCCAGTAGTATAGAACGACAGGGGAATGAGCAGTTCTTC | CASSIERQGNEQFF
TRBJ1-2 | TRBV5-1 | - | 13 | - | TGCGCCAGCAGCTGGGGATCTAACTATGGCTACACCTTC | CASSWGSNYGYTF
TRBJ2-2 | TRBV2 | TRBD1 | 16 | once | TGTGCCAGCAGTTCCTCCGGGACAGCGAACACCGGGGAGCTGTTTTTT | CASSSSGTANTGELFF
TRBJ2-3 | TRBV7-3 | TRBD1 | 16 | once | TGTGCCAGCAGCTTAGGGACAGGGGTATTCACAGATACGCAGTATTTT | CASSLGTGVFTDTQYF
TRBJ2-7 | TRBV11-2 | TRBD2 | 15 | once | TGTGCCAGCAGCTTAGGGACTAGGAATGGTAATGTGCAGTACTTC | CASSLGTRNGNVQYF
TRBJ1-2 | TRBV18 | - | 15 | - | TGTGCCAGCTCACCCTGGACAGTTACTAACTATGGCTACACCTTC | CASSPWTVTNYGYTF
TRBJ1-4 | TRBV28 | - | 15 | - | TGTGCCAGCAGCCAACGGCGTGCAACTAATGAAAAACTGTTTTTT | CASSQRRATNEKLFF
TRBJ1-2 | TRBV27 | TRBD1 | 13 | - | TGTGCCAGCAGTAGGACAGGGGTGGGAGGCTACACCTTC | CASSRTGVGGYTF
TRBJ1-3 | TRBV11-2 | - | 15 | - | TGTGCCAGCAGCTTAGGGGGGCTGGCTGGAAACACCATATATTTT | CASSLGGLAGNTIYF
TRBJ2-5 | TRBV6-6 | TRBD1 | 14 | - | TGTGCCAGCAGTTACTCGGACAGGGGAGAGACCCAGTACTTC | CASSYSDRGETQYF
TRBJ1-6 | TRBV2 | TRBD1 | 14 | - | TGTGCCAGCAGGCCGGGACAGCCTAATTCACCCCTCCACTTT | CASRPGQPNSPLHF
TRBJ1-3 | TRBV13 | - | 15 | - | TGTGCCAGCAGCTTACAAGGCAGAACTGGAAACACCATATATTTT | CASSLQGRTGNTIYF